What follows are 9 T cell receptor beta chains derived from one specimen sequenced in a study of T cells in tuberculosis. After thawing and overnight rest, PBMC were stained with GMM-loaded CD1B tetramer, viability dye and anti-CD3 for sorting. C32 glucose monomycolate from Rhodococcus equi was loaded onto the CD1B tetramers. TCRdb's table, derived via immunoSEQ multiplex PCR, lists solely in-frame clones and lacks some. The sample yields about 59,000 clones, about 76% seen once. Source material: CD1b-GMM tetramer-negative cells sorted from PBMCs. The receptors shown here come from an adult woman with latent tuberculosis.

The gene calls are TRBV6-5 and TRBJ2-7, with 7 bases fitting TRBD1. Per the germline V gene, CDR1 is MNHEY and CDR2 is SVGAGI. Germline trimming cut 7 bases from V and 3 bases from J; bases unmatched to any gene: 12. CDR3 length equals 15 residues. The CDR3 nucleotides read TGTGCCAGCAAAATCCGACAGGGACACTTCTACGAGCAGTACTTC. It codes for CASKIRQGHFYEQYF.

The chain has TRBV9 and TRBJ2-2, with D uncertain. The CDR3 runs 13 residues. V was trimmed by 1 base and J by 4 bases, leaving 5 bases between them. The germline gives CDR1 SGDLS, CDR2 YYNGEE. The CDR3 nucleotides are TGTGCCAGCAGCGTACGCGGCACCGGGGAGCTGTTTTTT. Protein product: CASSVRGTGELFF.

The rearrangement links TRBV2 to TRBJ2-4; the D gene is possibly TRBD2 (7 bases). Looked up from germline, CDR1 is SNHLY and CDR2 is FYNNEI. V was trimmed by 4 bases and J by 7 bases, leaving 11 bases between them. This CDR3 region has 13 residues. CDR3 in DNA: TGTGCCAGCAGTGTAGGGGGGGGGAACATTCAGTACTTC. It yields the protein CASSVGGGNIQYF.

The V call is TRBV11-3, the J call TRBJ2-5, with 7 bases fitting TRBD1. In germline, CDR1 is SGHNT, CDR2 YENEEA. Unmatched junction bases numbered 10, after V lost 5 bases and J lost 4 bases. This CDR3 spans 15 amino acids. CDR3 amino acids: CASSHQTGAGETQYF. CDR3 in DNA: TGTGCCAGCAGCCATCAAACAGGGGCTGGAGAGACCCAGTACTTC.

The chain couples TRBV9 to TRBJ2-7; D uncertain. This CDR3 region has 14 residues. Germline V gene sequence: CDR1 SGDLS, CDR2 YYNGEE. Trimming took off 0 bases at V and 4 bases at J, with 11 bases between the two ends. Here the CDR3 DNA reads TGTGCCAGCAGCGTAGGGCCGACACCTTACGAGCAGTACTTC. Protein: CASSVGPTPYEQYF.

This clone showed up just a few times. The rearrangement joins TRBV11-3 to TRBJ2-1, with D uncertain. CDR1 and CDR2 (germline): SGHNT, YENEEA. Trimming shortened V by 1 base and J by 5 bases, and 9 bases separated the two germline ends. CDR3 length equals 14 residues. Written as DNA, the CDR3 is TGTGCCAGCAGCTTAGGAGCTAGTAACAATGAGCAGTTCTTC. Translation: CASSLGASNNEQFF.

The V and J genes are TRBV19 and TRBJ2-3, with 7 bases aligning to TRBD1. V was clipped by 8 bases and J by 5 bases; unmatched bases: 7. Germline V gene sequence: CDR1 LNHDA, CDR2 SQIVND (reference sequence). The CDR3 has 13 residues. The CDR3 sequence: CASSSSGGDTQYF. The CDR3 region has the DNA TGTGCCAGTTCATCCTCAGGGGGAGATACGCAGTATTTT.

This sequence joins TRBV7-9 and TRBJ2-2, with unresolved D. This CDR3 region has 14 residues. Germline lookup yields CDR1 SEHNR and CDR2 FQNEAQ (reference sequence). V shed 6 bases and J shed 3 bases, with 11 bases lying between them. This chain's CDR3 is CASRKDSHTGELFF. The CDR3 coding sequence is TGTGCCAGCAGGAAAGACTCCCACACCGGGGAGCTGTTTTTT.

The chain carries TRBV7-6 and TRBJ1-2, with 8 bases lining up with TRBD1. The CDR3 has 15 residues. Germline V gene data show CDR1 as SGHVS and CDR2 as FNYEAQ. After removal of 4 bases from V and 5 bases from J, the junction contained 9 bases not matched to a gene. This chain's CDR3 is CASSWGNRGAYGYTF. The CDR3 DNA follows: TGTGCCAGCAGCTGGGGGAACAGGGGGGCGTATGGCTACACCTTC.